This passage covers 25 T cell receptor beta chains from one sample sequenced in a study of monozygotic twins with inflammatory bowel disease. TCRdb re-called the 5' RACE reads and shows each CDR3 protein once, DNA omitted. Reported are 350,000 to 500,000 distinct CDR3 sequences; the ten largest clones contain 2% to 2.5%. The sequenced sample was blood. The origin of the receptors is a human donor with ulcerative colitis or Crohn's disease, or a healthy co-twin of an affected twin (not recorded which).

This chain joins TRBV7-8 and TRBJ1-4. Germline CDR1 and CDR2: SGHVS and FQNEAQ. The CDR3 loop spans 15 amino acids. CDR3: CASSPPGLEGEKLFF.

The gene calls are TRBV20-1 and TRBJ2-4; TCRdb's D call of TRBD1 is untestable without DNA. Germline CDR1 reads DFQATT; CDR2 reads SNEGSKA (reference sequence). The CDR3 is made up of 17 amino acids. This CDR3 reads CSAYAPQGAEAKNIQYF.

The CDR3 loop is CSLSGGRSYNEQFF. V and J are TRBV20-1 and TRBJ2-1; TCRdb selects TRBD1, and the lack of DNA leaves this call unchecked. The germline V gene has CDR1 DFQATT and CDR2 SNEGSKA (reference sequence). The CDR3 loop spans 14 amino acids.

The V call is TRBV2, the J call TRBJ2-7; absent DNA, TCRdb's TRBD2 call cannot be checked. Per the germline V gene, CDR1 is SNHLY and CDR2 is FYNNEI. The CDR3 has 13 amino acids. CDR3 residues: CASTRTERREQYF.

V gene TRBV5-6 combines with J gene TRBJ1-5; TCRdb selects TRBD1, and the lack of DNA leaves this call unchecked. Per germline, CDR1 SGHDT and CDR2 YYEEEE. The CDR3 covers 15 residues. CDR3 region: CASSLGGTSNQPQHF.

The chain couples TRBV28 to TRBJ2-1; the D gene TCRdb calls, TRBD2, cannot be checked with no DNA. The CDR3 has 19 amino acids. Per germline, CDR1 MDHEN and CDR2 SYDVKM. CDR3: CASRRTGTSGRMGYNEQFF.

The gene calls are TRBV10-3 and TRBJ1-4. Germline CDR1 reads ENHRY; CDR2 reads SYGVKD. This CDR3 region has 18 residues. CDR3 loop: CAISESNSRAQTNEKLFF.

This chain's CDR3 is CSARIPGEETQYF. This chain uses TRBV20-1 with TRBJ2-5; checking the TCRdb D call of TRBD1 is not possible without DNA. Germline values: CDR1 DFQATT, CDR2 SNEGSKA (reference sequence). The length of the CDR3 is 13 residues.

This sequence joins TRBV5-6 and TRBJ2-1; TCRdb's D call of TRBD1 is untestable without DNA. The germline V gene has CDR1 SGHDT and CDR2 YYEEEE. The CDR3 runs 16 residues. The CDR3 spells CASSLGDRGDYNEQFF.

The rearrangement uses TRBV20-1 and TRBJ2-2; no DNA is available, so the TRBD2 call from TCRdb remains unchecked. Germline V gene sequence: CDR1 DFQATT, CDR2 SNEGSKA (reference sequence). The CDR3 extends over 18 amino acids. CDR3 residues: CSAREGLTSGRPSGELFF.

The V and J genes are TRBV27 and TRBJ2-3; no DNA is available, so the TRBD1 call from TCRdb remains unchecked. Germline-derived CDR1 and CDR2 are MNHEY and SMNVEV (reference sequence). This CDR3 spans 16 amino acids. The CDR3 reads CASSLRAGTSTDTQYF.

The V call is TRBV14, the J call TRBJ1-3. In germline, CDR1 is SGHDN, CDR2 FVKESK. This CDR3 has 13 residues. CDR3: CASSQVRINTIYF.

This chain uses TRBV19 with TRBJ2-7; the TCRdb D gene call, TRBD2, has no DNA to confirm it. This CDR3 has 15 residues. Germline V gene lookup returns CDR1 LNHDA and CDR2 SQIVND (reference sequence). The CDR3: CASSFGLAEHYEQYF.

The chain is built from TRBV11-2 and TRBJ2-1. The CDR3 sequence is 13 residues long. Germline V gene data show CDR1 as SGHAT and CDR2 as FQNNGV. Here the CDR3 reads CASSLGLMGEQFF.

The J gene is TRBJ2-3, the V gene TRBV5-1. CDR3 length: 15 residues. The germline gives CDR1 SGHRS, CDR2 YFSETQ. The CDR3 reads CASSLVVGSTDTQYF.

The chain combines TRBV6-1 with TRBJ2-7; TCRdb names TRBD1, which stays unverified in the absence of DNA. Germline lookup yields CDR1 MNHNS and CDR2 SASEGT. This CDR3 is built from 13 residues. This chain's CDR3 is CASRETDLYEQYF.

The chain carries TRBV29-1 and TRBJ2-5. CDR3 length: 12 amino acids. Germline V gene lookup returns CDR1 SQVTM and CDR2 ANQGSEA. The CDR3 sequence is CSVESGYGTQYF.

The genes are TRBV18 and TRBJ1-5. The CDR3 consists of 15 residues. Looked up from germline, CDR1 is KGHSH and CDR2 is LQKENI. The CDR3: CASSPTGQDNQPQHF.

The chain employs TRBV5-1 and TRBJ2-5; TCRdb's assignment of TRBD2 cannot be checked, as there is no DNA. Germline V lookup: CDR1 SGHRS, CDR2 YFSETQ. CDR3 size: 16 residues. The CDR3 region is CASSLWETSGRETQYF.

The chain recombines TRBV12-3 or TRBV12-4 with TRBJ2-5; TCRdb picks TRBD2, but there is no DNA to check that call. The CDR3 length is 13 residues. The CDR3 region is CASLGRLGETQYF.

CDR3 residues: CASSEGLAQYF. The rearrangement links TRBV5-4 to TRBJ2-3; TCRdb reports TRBD2, a call that lacks DNA to check it against. This CDR3 has 11 amino acids. Per germline, CDR1 SGHNT and CDR2 YYREEE (reference sequence).

The chain employs TRBV30 and TRBJ2-3; TCRdb's D gene call, TRBD2, goes unchecked for lack of DNA. CDR3 length: 15 amino acids. The germline CDR1 and CDR2 sequences are GTSNPN and SVGIG (reference sequence). CDR3 in amino acids: CAWSPGLAGSDTQYF.

J is TRBJ2-1 and V is TRBV7-3; there is no DNA to check the TCRdb D call of TRBD1. The CDR3 has 16 amino acids. Germline values: CDR1 SGHTA, CDR2 FQGTGA. CDR3 sequence: CASSFHGQVSYNEQFF.

The rearrangement links TRBV4-1 to TRBJ2-1; TCRdb selects TRBD2, and the lack of DNA leaves this call unchecked. The germline V gene encodes CDR1 MGHRA and CDR2 YSYEKL. The CDR3 length is 16 residues. CDR3 amino acids: CASSQEGASTRHEQFF.

V is TRBV6-1 and J is TRBJ2-1; TCRdb picks TRBD2, but there is no DNA to check that call. Germline CDR1 is MNHNS and CDR2 is SASEGT. The CDR3 has 14 amino acids. CDR3 region: CASSPSSNDNEQFF.